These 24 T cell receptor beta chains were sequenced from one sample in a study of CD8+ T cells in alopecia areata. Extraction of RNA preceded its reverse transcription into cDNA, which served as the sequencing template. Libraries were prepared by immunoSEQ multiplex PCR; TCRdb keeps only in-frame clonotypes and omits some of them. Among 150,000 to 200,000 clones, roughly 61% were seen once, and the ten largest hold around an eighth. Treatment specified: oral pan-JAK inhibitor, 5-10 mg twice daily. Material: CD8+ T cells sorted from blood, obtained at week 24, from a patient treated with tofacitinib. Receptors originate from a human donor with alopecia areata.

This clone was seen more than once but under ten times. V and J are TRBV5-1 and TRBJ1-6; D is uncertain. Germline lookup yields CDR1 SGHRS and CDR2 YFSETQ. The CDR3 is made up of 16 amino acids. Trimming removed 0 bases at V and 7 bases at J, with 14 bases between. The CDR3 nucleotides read TGCGCCAGCAGCTTGGTGGGAGCACCGAGAAATTCACCCCTCCACTTT. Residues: CASSLVGAPRNSPLHF.

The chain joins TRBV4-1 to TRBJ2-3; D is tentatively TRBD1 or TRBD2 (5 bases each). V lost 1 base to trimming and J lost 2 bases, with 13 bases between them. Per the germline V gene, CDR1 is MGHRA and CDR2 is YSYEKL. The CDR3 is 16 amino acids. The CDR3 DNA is TGCGCCAGCAGCCAAGCCGGGACGGAATACACAGATACGCAGTATTTT. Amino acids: CASSQAGTEYTDTQYF.

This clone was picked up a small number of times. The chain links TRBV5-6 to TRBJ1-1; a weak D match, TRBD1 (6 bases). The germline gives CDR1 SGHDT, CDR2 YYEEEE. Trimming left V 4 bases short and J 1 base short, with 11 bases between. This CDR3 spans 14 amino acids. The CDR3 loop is CASSKGTPNTEAFF. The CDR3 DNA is TGTGCCAGCAGCAAAGGGACACCGAACACTGAAGCTTTCTTT.

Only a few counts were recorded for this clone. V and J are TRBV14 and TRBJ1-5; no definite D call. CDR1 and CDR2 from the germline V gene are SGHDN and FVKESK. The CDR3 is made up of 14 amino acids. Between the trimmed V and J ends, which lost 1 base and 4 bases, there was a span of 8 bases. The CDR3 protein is CASSQVGTNQPQHF. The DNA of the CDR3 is TGTGCCAGCAGCCAAGTTGGCACAAATCAGCCCCAGCATTTT.

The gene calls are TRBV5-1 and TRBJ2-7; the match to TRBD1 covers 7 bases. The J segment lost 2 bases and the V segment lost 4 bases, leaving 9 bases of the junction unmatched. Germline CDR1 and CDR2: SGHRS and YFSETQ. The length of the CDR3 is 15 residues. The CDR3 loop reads CASSKWDSSAYEQYF. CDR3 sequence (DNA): TGCGCCAGCAGCAAATGGGACAGCAGCGCCTACGAGCAGTACTTC.

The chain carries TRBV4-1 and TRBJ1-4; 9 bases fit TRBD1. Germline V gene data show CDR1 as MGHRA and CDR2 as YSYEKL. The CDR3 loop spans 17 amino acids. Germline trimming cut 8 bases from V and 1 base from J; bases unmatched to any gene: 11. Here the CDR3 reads CASRFRDRELTNEKLFF. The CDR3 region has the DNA TGCGCCAGCCGCTTCCGGGACAGGGAACTAACTAATGAAAAACTGTTTTTT.

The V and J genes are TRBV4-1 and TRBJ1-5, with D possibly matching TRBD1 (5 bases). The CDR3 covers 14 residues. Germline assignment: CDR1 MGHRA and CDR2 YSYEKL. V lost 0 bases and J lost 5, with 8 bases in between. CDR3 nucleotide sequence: TGCGCCAGCAGCCAAGATCGGGGGTATCAGCCCCAGCATTTT. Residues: CASSQDRGYQPQHF.

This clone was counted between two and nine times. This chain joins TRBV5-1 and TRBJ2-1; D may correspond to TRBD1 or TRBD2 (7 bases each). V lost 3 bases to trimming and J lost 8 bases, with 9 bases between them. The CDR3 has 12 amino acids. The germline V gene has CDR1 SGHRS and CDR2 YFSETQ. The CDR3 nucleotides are TGCGCCAGCAGCTCAGGGGGGGATGAGCAGTTCTTC. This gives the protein CASSSGGDEQFF.

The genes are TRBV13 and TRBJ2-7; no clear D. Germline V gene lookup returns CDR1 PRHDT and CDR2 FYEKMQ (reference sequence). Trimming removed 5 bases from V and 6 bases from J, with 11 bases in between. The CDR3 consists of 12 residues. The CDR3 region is CASSTQMGEQYF. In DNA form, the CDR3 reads TGTGCCAGCAGCACCCAAATGGGCGAGCAGTACTTC.

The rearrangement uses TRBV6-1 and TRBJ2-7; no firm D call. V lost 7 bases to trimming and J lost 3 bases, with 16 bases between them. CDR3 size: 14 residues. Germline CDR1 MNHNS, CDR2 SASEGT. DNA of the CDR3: TGTGCCAGCACTAAGAATCTCGCCCACTACGAGCAGTACTTC. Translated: CASTKNLAHYEQYF.

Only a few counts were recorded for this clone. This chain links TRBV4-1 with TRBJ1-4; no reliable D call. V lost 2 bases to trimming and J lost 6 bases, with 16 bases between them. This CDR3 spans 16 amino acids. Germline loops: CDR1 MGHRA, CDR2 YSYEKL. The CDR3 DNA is TGCGCCAGCAGCCAACCCGAGGAGGGCCGGGATGAAAAACTGTTTTTT. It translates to CASSQPEEGRDEKLFF.

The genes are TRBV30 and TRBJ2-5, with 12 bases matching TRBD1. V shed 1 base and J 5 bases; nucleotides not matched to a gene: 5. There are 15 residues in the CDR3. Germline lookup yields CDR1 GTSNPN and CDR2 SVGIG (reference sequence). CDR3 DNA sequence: TGTGCCTGGAGTGGGGGGACAGGGGGCGCGGAGACCCAGTACTTC. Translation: CAWSGGTGGAETQYF.

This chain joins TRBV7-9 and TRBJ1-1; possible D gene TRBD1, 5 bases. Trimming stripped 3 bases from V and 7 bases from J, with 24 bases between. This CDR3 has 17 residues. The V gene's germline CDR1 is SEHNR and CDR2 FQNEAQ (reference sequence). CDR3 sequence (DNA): TGTGCCAGCAGCTTGGGGTTGGCGAGGGGACGACGAGGTGAAGCTTTCTTT. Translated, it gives CASSLGLARGRRGEAFF.

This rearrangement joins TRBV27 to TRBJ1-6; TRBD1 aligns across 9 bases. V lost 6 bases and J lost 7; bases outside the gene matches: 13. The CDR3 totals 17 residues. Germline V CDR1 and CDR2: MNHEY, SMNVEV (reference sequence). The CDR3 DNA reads TGTGCCAGCAGACCCGGGACAGGGTCCTTTAGGAATTCACCCCTCCACTTT. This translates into CASRPGTGSFRNSPLHF.

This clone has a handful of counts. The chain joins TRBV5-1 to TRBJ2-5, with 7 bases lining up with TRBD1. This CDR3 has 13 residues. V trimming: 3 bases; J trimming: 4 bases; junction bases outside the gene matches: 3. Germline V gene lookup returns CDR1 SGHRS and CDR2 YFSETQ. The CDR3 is CASSWDSRETQYF. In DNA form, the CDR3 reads TGCGCCAGCAGCTGGGACAGTAGAGAGACCCAGTACTTC.

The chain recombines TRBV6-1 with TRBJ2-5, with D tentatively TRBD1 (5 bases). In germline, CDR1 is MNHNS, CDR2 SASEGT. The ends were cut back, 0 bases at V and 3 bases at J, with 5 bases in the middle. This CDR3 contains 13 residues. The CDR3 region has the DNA TGTGCCAGCAGTGAAGCCAGGGAAGAGACCCAGTACTTC. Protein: CASSEAREETQYF.

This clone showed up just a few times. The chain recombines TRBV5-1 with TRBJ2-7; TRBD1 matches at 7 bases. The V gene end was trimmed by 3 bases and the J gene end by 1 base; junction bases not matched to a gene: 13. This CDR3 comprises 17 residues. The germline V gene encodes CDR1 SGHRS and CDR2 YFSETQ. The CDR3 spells CASSSPLKGADSYEQYF. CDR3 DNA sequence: TGCGCCAGCAGCTCGCCCTTGAAGGGGGCCGATTCCTACGAGCAGTACTTC.

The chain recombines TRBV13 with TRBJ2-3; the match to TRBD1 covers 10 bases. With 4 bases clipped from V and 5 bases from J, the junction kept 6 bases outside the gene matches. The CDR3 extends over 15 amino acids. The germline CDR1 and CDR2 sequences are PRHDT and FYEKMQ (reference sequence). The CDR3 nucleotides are TGTGCCAGCAGCTGGCCGGGACAGGGGCAAGATACGCAGTATTTT. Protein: CASSWPGQGQDTQYF.

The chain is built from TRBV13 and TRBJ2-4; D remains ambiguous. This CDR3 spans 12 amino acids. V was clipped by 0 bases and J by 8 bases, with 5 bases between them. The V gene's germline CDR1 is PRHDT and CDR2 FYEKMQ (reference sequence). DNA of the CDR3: TGTGCCAGCAGCTTAGGCCGAGACATTCAGTACTTC. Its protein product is CASSLGRDIQYF.

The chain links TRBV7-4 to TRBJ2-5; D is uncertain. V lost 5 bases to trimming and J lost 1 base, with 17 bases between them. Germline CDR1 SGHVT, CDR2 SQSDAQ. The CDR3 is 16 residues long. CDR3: CASSDHRFRGQETQYF. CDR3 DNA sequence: TGTGCCAGCAGCGATCATAGATTTCGAGGCCAAGAGACCCAGTACTTC.

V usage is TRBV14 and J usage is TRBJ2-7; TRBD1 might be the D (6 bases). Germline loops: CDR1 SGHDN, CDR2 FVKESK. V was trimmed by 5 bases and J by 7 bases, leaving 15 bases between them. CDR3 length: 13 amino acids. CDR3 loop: CASSDRFPGEQYF. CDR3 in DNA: TGTGCCAGCAGCGACAGGTTCCCGGGGGAGCAGTACTTC.

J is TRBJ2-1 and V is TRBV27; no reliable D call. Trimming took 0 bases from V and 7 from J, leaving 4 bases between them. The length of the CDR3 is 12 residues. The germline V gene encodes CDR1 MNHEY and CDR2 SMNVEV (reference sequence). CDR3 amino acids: CASSLSKNEQFF. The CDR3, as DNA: TGTGCCAGCAGTTTATCGAAGAATGAGCAGTTCTTC.

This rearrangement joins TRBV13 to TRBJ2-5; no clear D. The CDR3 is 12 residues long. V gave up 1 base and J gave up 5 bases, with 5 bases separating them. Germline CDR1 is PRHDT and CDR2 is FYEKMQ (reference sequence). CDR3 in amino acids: CASSLESETQYF. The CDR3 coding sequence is TGTGCCAGCAGCTTAGAATCGGAGACCCAGTACTTC.

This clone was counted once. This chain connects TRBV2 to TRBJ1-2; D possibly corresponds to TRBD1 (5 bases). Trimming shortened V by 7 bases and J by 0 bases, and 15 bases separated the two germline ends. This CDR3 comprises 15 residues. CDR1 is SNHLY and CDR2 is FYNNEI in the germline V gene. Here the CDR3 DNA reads TGTGCCAGCAATCCCCCCAGGGCGACTAACTATGGCTACACCTTC. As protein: CASNPPRATNYGYTF.